The 3 T cell receptor beta chains below come from one sample, sequenced in a study of T-cell memory formation after mild COVID-19. TCRdb itself ran the 5' RACE reads through MiXCR, one entry per CDR3 protein. The sample carries around 340,000 distinct CDR3 sequences, more than 15% recorded once. The sequenced sample consisted of PBMCs or a T cell subset sorted from them (not recorded which). These receptor sequences come from a young man who had mild COVID-19 (a few samples of this study predate the infection). Cell type and time point are not known.

This clonotype has a single count. The chain links TRBV7-6 to TRBJ2-1; 8 bases align to TRBD2. CDR3 length: 17 residues. V dropped 4 bases and J dropped 10; count of bases not matched to a gene: 18. Germline assignment: CDR1 SGHVS and CDR2 FNYEAQ. The CDR3 DNA is TGTGCCAGCAGCTCCCGTGCGGGGGGCGGCCCGGGGGGGGAGCAGTTCTTC. Encoded protein: CASSSRAGGGPGGEQFF.

This clonotype was detected many times. CDR3 amino acids: CASSPGPGTGLNEQFF. The CDR3 DNA reads as TGTGCCAGCAGCCCAGGCCCCGGGACAGGGCTCAATGAGCAGTTCTTC. V usage is TRBV11-2 and J usage is TRBJ2-1; 9 bases agree with TRBD1. Germline CDR1 reads SGHAT; CDR2 reads FQNNGV. The CDR3 length is 16 residues. V gave up 5 bases and J gave up 6 bases; unmatched junction bases: 11.

This clonotype has a single count. The V call is TRBV4-3, the J call TRBJ2-3; D call uncertain. Trimming shortened V by 8 bases and J by 8 bases, and 23 bases separated the two germline ends. This CDR3 has 15 amino acids. Germline lookup yields CDR1 LGHNA and CDR2 YSLEER. Here the CDR3 DNA reads TGCGCCAGCCGTCACCTGGGGTCCGCCCTAGGTACGCAGTATTTT. Amino acid sequence: CASRHLGSALGTQYF.